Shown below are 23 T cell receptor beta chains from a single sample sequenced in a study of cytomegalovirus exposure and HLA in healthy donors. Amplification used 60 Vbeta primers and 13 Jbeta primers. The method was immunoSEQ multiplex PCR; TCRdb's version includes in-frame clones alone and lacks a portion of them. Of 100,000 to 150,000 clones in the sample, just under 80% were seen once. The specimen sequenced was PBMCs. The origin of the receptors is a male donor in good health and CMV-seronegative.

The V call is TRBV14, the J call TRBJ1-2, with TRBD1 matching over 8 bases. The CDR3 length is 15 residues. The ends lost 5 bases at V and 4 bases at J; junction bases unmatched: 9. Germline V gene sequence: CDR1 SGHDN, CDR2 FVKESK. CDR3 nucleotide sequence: TGTGCCAGCAGCTCTTCGACAGGGGACGGCTATGGCTACACCTTC. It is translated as CASSSSTGDGYGYTF.

The CDR3 DNA reads as TGTGCCAGCAGCCACGGAACGGGGGGCACCTACGAGCAGTACTTC. Translating it yields CASSHGTGGTYEQYF. The chain joins TRBV14 to TRBJ2-7; D is possibly TRBD2 (7 bases). Germline V gives CDR1 SGHDN, CDR2 FVKESK. This CDR3 is 15 amino acids long. The V end was cut by 3 bases, the J end by 2 bases, with 14 bases between.

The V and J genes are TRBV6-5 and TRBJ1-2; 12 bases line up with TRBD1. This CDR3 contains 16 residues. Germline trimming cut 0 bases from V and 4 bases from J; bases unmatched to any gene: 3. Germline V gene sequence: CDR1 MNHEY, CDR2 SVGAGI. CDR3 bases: TGTGCCAGCAGTTACTCATGGGGACAGGGGGCCTATGGCTACACCTTC. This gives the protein CASSYSWGQGAYGYTF.

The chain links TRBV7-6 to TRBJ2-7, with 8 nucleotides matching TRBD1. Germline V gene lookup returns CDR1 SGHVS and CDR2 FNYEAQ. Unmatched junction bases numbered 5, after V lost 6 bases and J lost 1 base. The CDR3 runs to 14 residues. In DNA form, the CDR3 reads TGTGCCAGCAGTTACAGGGGGGAGTCCTACGAGCAGTACTTC. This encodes CASSYRGESYEQYF.

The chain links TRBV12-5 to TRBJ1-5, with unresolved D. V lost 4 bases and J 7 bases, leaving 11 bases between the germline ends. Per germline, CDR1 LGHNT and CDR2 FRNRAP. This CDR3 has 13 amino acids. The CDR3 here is CASGYSGVQPQHF. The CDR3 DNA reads TGTGCTAGTGGTTATTCCGGGGTACAGCCCCAGCATTTT.

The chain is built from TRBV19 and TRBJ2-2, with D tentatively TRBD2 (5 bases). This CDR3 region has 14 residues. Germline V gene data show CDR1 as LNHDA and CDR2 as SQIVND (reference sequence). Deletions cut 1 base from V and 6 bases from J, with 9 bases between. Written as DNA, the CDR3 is TGTGCCAGTAGTATAGGGAGCGGTCCCGGGGAGCTGTTTTTT. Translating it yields CASSIGSGPGELFF.

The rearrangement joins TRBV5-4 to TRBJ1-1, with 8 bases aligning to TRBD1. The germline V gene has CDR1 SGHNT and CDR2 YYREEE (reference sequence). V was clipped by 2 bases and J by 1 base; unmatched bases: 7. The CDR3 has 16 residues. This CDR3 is CASSFGQGGPNTEAFF. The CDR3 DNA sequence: TGTGCCAGCAGCTTCGGACAGGGTGGCCCGAACACTGAAGCTTTCTTT. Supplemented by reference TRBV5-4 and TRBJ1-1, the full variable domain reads ETGVTQSPTHLIKTRGQQVTLRCSSQSGHNTVSWYQQALGQGPQFIFQYYREEENGRGNFPPRFSGLQFPNYSSELNVNALELDDSALYLCASSFGQGGPNTEAFFGQGTRLTVV.

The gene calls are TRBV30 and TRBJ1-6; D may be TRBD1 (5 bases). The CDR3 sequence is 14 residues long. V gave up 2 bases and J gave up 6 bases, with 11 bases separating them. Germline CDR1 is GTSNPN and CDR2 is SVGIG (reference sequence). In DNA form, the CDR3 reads TGTGCCTGGAGTCACCCGCAGGGTAATTCACCCCTCCACTTT. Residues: CAWSHPQGNSPLHF.

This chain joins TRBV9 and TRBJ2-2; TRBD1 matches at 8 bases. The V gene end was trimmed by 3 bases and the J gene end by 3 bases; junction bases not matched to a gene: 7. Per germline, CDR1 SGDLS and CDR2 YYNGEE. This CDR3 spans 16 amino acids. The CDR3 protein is CASSEQGEWDTGELFF. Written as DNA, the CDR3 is TGTGCCAGCAGCGAACAGGGGGAATGGGACACCGGGGAGCTGTTTTTT. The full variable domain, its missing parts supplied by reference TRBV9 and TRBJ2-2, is DSGVTQTPKHLITATGQRVTLRCSPRSGDLSVYWYQQSLDQGLQFLIQYYNGEERAKGNILERFSAQQFPDLHSELNLSSLELGDSALYFCASSEQGEWDTGELFFGEGSRLTVL.

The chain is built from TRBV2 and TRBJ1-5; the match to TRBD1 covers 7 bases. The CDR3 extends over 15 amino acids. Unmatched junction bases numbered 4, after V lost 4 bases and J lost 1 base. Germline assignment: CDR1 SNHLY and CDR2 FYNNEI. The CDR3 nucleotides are TGTGCCAGCAGTGGGGACAGAAGGAGCAATCAGCCCCAGCATTTT. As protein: CASSGDRRSNQPQHF.

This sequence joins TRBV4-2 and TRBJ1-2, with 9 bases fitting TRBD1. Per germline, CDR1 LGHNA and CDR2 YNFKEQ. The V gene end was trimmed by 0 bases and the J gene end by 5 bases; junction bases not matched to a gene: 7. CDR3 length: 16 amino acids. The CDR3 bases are TGTGCCAGCAGCCAAGAAACACAGGGGGCGGGGTATGGCTACACCTTC. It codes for CASSQETQGAGYGYTF.

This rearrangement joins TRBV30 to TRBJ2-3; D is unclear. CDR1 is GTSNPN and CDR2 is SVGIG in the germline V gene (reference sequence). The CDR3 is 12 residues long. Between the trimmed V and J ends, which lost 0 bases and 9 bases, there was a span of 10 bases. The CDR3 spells CAWSVFRVTQYF. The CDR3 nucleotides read TGTGCCTGGAGTGTGTTCCGGGTAACGCAGTATTTT. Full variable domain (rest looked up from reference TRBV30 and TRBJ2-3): SQTIHQWPATLVQPVGSPLSLECTVEGTSNPNLYWYRQAAGRGLQLLFYSVGIGQISSEVPQNLSASRPQDRQFILSSKKLLLSDSGFYLCAWSVFRVTQYFGPGTRLTVL.

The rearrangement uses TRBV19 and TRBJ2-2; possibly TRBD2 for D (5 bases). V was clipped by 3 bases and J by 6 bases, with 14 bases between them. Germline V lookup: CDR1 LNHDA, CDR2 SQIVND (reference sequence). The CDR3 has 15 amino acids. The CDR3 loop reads CASSISRLASGELFF. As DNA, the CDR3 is TGTGCCAGTAGTATCTCCCGGCTAGCTTCCGGGGAGCTGTTTTTT.

The DNA of the CDR3 is TGCGCCAGCAGCTCGAACAGGGGGTTGTCCTATAATTCACCCCTCCACTTT. Translated: CASSSNRGLSYNSPLHF. The chain carries TRBV5-1 and TRBJ1-6, with 8 bases lining up with TRBD1. Germline CDR1 is SGHRS and CDR2 is YFSETQ. This CDR3 has 17 residues. V was pared by 3 bases and J by 1 base, with 6 bases of the junction left unmatched.

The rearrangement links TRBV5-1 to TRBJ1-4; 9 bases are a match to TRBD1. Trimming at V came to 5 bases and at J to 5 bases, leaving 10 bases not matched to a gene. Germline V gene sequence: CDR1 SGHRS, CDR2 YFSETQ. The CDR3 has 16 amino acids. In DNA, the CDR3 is TGCGCCAGCAGGCCTACTACAGGGGGCTTCAATGAAAAACTGTTTTTT. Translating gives CASRPTTGGFNEKLFF.

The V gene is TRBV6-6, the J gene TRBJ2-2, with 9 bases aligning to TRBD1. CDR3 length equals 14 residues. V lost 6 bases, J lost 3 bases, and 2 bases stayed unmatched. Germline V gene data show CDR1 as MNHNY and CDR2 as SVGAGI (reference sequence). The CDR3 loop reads CASSGTGYTGELFF. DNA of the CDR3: TGTGCCAGCAGCGGGACAGGGTACACCGGGGAGCTGTTTTTT.

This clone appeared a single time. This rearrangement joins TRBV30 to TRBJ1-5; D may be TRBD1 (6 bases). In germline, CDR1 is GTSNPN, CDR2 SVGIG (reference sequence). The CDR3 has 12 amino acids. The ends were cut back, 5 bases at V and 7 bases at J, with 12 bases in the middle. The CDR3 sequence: CAWDRPQQPQHF. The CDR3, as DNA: TGTGCCTGGGACAGGCCTCAACAGCCCCAGCATTTT.

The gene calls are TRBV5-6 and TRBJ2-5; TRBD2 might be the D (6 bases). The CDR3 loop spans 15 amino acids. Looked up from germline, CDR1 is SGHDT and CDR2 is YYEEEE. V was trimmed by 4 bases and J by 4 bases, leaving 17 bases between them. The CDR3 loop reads CASSGGVGVRETQYF. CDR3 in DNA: TGTGCCAGCAGCGGAGGGGTCGGGGTACGAGAGACCCAGTACTTC.

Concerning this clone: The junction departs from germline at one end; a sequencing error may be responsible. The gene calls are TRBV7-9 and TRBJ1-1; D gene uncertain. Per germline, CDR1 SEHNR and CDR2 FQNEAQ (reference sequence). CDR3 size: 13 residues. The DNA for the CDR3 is TGTTCCAGCAGCCTTATTTCAGACACTGAAGCTTTCTTT. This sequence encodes CSSSLISDTEAFF.

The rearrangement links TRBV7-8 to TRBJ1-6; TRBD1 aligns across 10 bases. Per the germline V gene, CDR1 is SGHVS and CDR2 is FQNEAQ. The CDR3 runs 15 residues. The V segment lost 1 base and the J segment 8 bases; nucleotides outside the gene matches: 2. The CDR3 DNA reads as TGTGCCAGCAGCTTAGGACAGGGGGCTGATTCACCCCTCCACTTT. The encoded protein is CASSLGQGADSPLHF.

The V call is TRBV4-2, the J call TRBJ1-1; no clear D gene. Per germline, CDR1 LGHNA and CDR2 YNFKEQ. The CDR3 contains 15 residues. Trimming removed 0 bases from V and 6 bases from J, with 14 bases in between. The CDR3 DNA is TGTGCCAGCAGCCAAGATCCTGGGAGAAGGGCTGAAGCTTTCTTT. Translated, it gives CASSQDPGRRAEAFF.

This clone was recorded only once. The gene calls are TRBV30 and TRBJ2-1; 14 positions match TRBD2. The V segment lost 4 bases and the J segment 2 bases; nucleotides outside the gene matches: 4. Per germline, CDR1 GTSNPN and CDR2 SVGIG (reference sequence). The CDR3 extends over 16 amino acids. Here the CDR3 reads CAWNGLAGGPYNEQFF. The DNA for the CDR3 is TGTGCCTGGAACGGACTAGCGGGGGGCCCCTACAATGAGCAGTTCTTC.

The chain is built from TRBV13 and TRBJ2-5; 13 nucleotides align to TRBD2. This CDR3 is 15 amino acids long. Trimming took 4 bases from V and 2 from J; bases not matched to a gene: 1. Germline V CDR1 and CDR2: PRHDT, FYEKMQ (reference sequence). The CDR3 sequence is CASSSLAGGQETQYF. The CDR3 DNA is TGTGCCAGCAGCTCACTAGCGGGGGGGCAAGAGACCCAGTACTTC.